This entry lists 18 T cell receptor beta chains sequenced from one sample in a study of cytomegalovirus exposure and HLA in healthy donors. Primers for the PCR totalled 60 Vbeta and 13 Jbeta. Data came from immunoSEQ multiplex PCR; TCRdb stores just in-frame clones and leaves some out. Among about 93,000 clones listed, around 76% were seen once. The sample taken for sequencing was PBMCs. The receptors originated from a man aged 25-45 years in good health and CMV-seronegative.

J is TRBJ1-4 and V is TRBV6-1; D possibly corresponds to TRBD1 (6 bases). The CDR3 totals 14 residues. V dropped 6 bases and J dropped 7 bases, with 15 bases sitting between them. Germline lookup yields CDR1 MNHNS and CDR2 SASEGT. CDR3 DNA sequence: TGTGCCAGCAGCGCACAGGGATGGGGTGAAAAACTGTTTTTT. Encoded protein: CASSAQGWGEKLFF.

The chain links TRBV5-1 to TRBJ1-3, with D possibly being TRBD1 (5 bases). Germline CDR1 is SGHRS and CDR2 is YFSETQ. The V end was cut by 0 bases, the J end by 1 base, with 14 bases between. The CDR3 runs to 17 residues. Here the CDR3 reads CASSLGQTGISGNTIYF. The DNA of the CDR3 is TGCGCCAGCAGCTTGGGTCAAACAGGAATATCTGGAAACACCATATATTTT.

The rearrangement joins TRBV11-2 to TRBJ1-1; TRBD1 aligns across 9 bases. J lost 1 base, V lost 3 bases, and 6 bases had no gene match. The CDR3 length is 16 residues. Germline V lookup: CDR1 SGHAT, CDR2 FQNNGV. In nucleotides, the CDR3 is TGTGCCAGCAGCTTGGGGACAGGGTACGCGAACACTGAAGCTTTCTTT. Residues: CASSLGTGYANTEAFF.

V gene TRBV5-4 combines with J gene TRBJ1-2; D uncertain. CDR3 length equals 15 residues. V lost 1 base and J 0 bases, leaving 10 bases between the germline ends. The germline CDR1 and CDR2 sequences are SGHNT and YYREEE (reference sequence). The CDR3 loop is CASSLTQVANYGYTF. Written as DNA, the CDR3 is TGTGCCAGCAGCTTGACTCAGGTAGCTAACTATGGCTACACCTTC.

CDR3 in amino acids: CASSFRAGAQTEAFF. The DNA of the CDR3 is TGTGCCAGCAGTTTTCGGGCGGGGGCGCAGACTGAAGCTTTCTTT. This chain links TRBV27 with TRBJ1-1, with D tentatively TRBD1 (6 bases). The germline V and J ends were trimmed by 3 bases and 5 bases, with 16 bases remaining between them. The CDR3 consists of 15 residues. CDR1 and CDR2 from the germline V gene are MNHEY and SMNVEV (reference sequence).

This clone was observed a handful of times. The chain links TRBV27 to TRBJ2-1; D is unclear. The CDR3 runs 16 residues. In germline, CDR1 is MNHEY, CDR2 SMNVEV (reference sequence). The germline V and J ends were trimmed by 2 bases and 7 bases, with 18 bases remaining between them. CDR3 sequence reads: CASSLVRVRRSNEQFF. Here the CDR3 DNA reads TGTGCCAGCAGTTTAGTCCGGGTCCGACGGAGTAATGAGCAGTTCTTC.

The V call is TRBV15, the J call TRBJ2-1, with a tentative D call TRBD2 (6 bases). V was cut by 8 bases and J by 0 bases, with 23 bases left in between. The CDR3 is 18 amino acids. CDR1 and CDR2 (germline): LNHNV, YYDKDF (reference sequence). The CDR3: CATATGTSSQNSYNEQFF. The CDR3 DNA is TGTGCCACCGCCACAGGTACTAGCTCCCAGAACTCCTACAATGAGCAGTTCTTC.

The gene calls are TRBV28 and TRBJ1-3; possibly TRBD1 for D (6 bases). V was clipped by 6 bases and J by 0 bases, with 12 bases between them. The V gene's germline CDR1 is MDHEN and CDR2 SYDVKM. The CDR3 length is 15 residues. CDR3 loop: CASSRQQGSGNTIYF. The CDR3 nucleotides are TGTGCCAGCAGCCGGCAACAGGGCTCTGGAAACACCATATATTTT.

The CDR3 sequence: CASSHAGEETQYF. Written as DNA, the CDR3 is TGTGCCAGCAGCCACGCGGGGGAGGAGACCCAGTACTTC. This sequence joins TRBV11-3 and TRBJ2-5; the match to TRBD2 covers 7 bases. Germline loops: CDR1 SGHNT, CDR2 YENEEA. This CDR3 has 13 residues. Germline trimming cut 5 bases from V and 5 bases from J; bases unmatched to any gene: 5.

In DNA, the CDR3 is TGTGCCAGCAGCTTACAGGGGAACTCCTACAATGAGCAGTTCTTC. Translation gives CASSLQGNSYNEQFF. V gene TRBV6-5 combines with J gene TRBJ2-1; 7 nucleotides align to TRBD1. The CDR3 is made up of 15 amino acids. CDR1 and CDR2 from the germline V gene are MNHEY and SVGAGI. Losses at the gene ends were 6 bases for V and 0 bases for J; bases not matched to a gene: 5.

The chain joins TRBV9 to TRBJ2-2; 12 bases agree with TRBD1. The germline CDR1 and CDR2 sequences are SGDLS and YYNGEE. J was trimmed by 5 bases and V by 2 bases; bases with no gene match: 10. There are 18 residues in the CDR3. DNA of the CDR3: TGTGCCAGCAGCGTCGCACCGGGACAGGGGGCTTGGACCGGGGAGCTGTTTTTT. Amino acid sequence: CASSVAPGQGAWTGELFF.

The rearrangement uses TRBV11-3 and TRBJ2-1; TRBD1 matches at 9 bases. Trimming at V came to 5 bases and at J to 9 bases, leaving 8 bases not matched to a gene. The CDR3 consists of 14 residues. The germline gives CDR1 SGHNT, CDR2 YENEEA. This CDR3 reads CASSKGTGIGEQFF. As DNA, the CDR3 is TGTGCCAGCAGCAAAGGGACAGGGATAGGTGAGCAGTTCTTC.

This clone was seen once. The chain recombines TRBV6-5 with TRBJ1-2; a weak D match, TRBD1 (6 bases). CDR1 and CDR2 from the germline V gene are MNHEY and SVGAGI. V was clipped by 0 bases and J by 6 bases, with 14 bases between them. CDR3 length: 15 amino acids. The CDR3 DNA sequence: TGTGCCAGCAGTTACTCCGGACAGCTGGTTCATGGCTACACCTTC. As protein: CASSYSGQLVHGYTF.

This clone was seen a few times. DNA of the CDR3: TGCGCCAGCAGCTTGTTATCGACAGGGGTTACCGGGGAGCTGTTTTTT. Translation: CASSLLSTGVTGELFF. The rearrangement joins TRBV5-1 to TRBJ2-2; TRBD1 matches at 8 bases. With 1 base clipped from V and 5 bases from J, the junction kept 7 bases outside the gene matches. The germline CDR1 and CDR2 sequences are SGHRS and YFSETQ. The CDR3 sequence is 16 residues long.

The chain joins TRBV6-6 to TRBJ2-2, with TRBD1 identical over 8 bases. CDR1 and CDR2 (germline): MNHNY, SVGAGI (reference sequence). There are 15 residues in the CDR3. The trim removed 7 bases at V and 7 bases at J, leaving 11 bases unmatched. CDR3 loop: CASTNRGNVIGELFF. The DNA of the CDR3 is TGTGCCAGCACGAACAGGGGGAACGTCATCGGGGAGCTGTTTTTT.

The chain carries TRBV27 and TRBJ1-2, with D tentatively TRBD1 (5 bases). With 6 bases removed from V and 4 bases from J, the gap between germline ends came to 18 bases. CDR3 length: 15 residues. Germline CDR1 MNHEY, CDR2 SMNVEV (reference sequence). The CDR3 sequence is CASRTPKDRSYGYTF. Here the CDR3 DNA reads TGTGCCAGCAGGACCCCTAAAGACAGAAGCTATGGCTACACCTTC.

This sequence joins TRBV9 and TRBJ2-1; D remains ambiguous. CDR3 length equals 12 residues. From germline, CDR1 is SGDLS and CDR2 YYNGEE. Trimming cost V 3 bases and J 6 bases, with 7 bases left between them. This CDR3 is CASSDLFNEQFF. The DNA for the CDR3 is TGTGCCAGCAGCGATTTATTCAATGAGCAGTTCTTC.

The CDR3, as DNA: TGTGCCAGCAGCGCAGGGGGCGCTTTTGGCTACACCTTC. Residues: CASSAGGAFGYTF. The chain is built from TRBV7-9 and TRBJ1-2; 8 bases are a match to TRBD1. The J segment lost 7 bases and the V segment lost 5 bases, leaving 6 bases of the junction unmatched. Germline values: CDR1 SEHNR, CDR2 FQNEAQ (reference sequence). The length of the CDR3 is 13 residues. Variable domain in full (rest from reference TRBV7-9 and TRBJ1-2): DTGVSQNPRHKITKRGQNVTFRCDPISEHNRLYWYRQTLGQGPEFLTYFQNEAQLEKSRLLSDRFSAERPKGSFSTLEIQRTEQGDSAMYLCASSAGGAFGYTFGSGTRLTVV.